These 20 T cell receptor beta chains came from one sample sequenced in a study of T cell responses to AZD1222 COVID-19 vaccine. TCRdb keeps only in-frame clones here, not all; method: immunoSEQ multiplex PCR. In the table there are about 150,000 clones, 70% to 90% of which are singletons. The source material was peripheral blood, sampled 28 days after the second AZD1222 dose. The receptors stem from an adult who received the AZD1222 COVID-19 vaccine.

The chain combines TRBV2 with TRBJ1-6, with 10 bases matching TRBD1. From germline, CDR1 is SNHLY and CDR2 FYNNEI. After removal of 4 bases from V and 1 base from J, the junction contained 1 base not matched to a gene. This CDR3 is built from 16 residues. CDR3 region: CASSGDRGSYNSPLHF. CDR3 nucleotide sequence: TGTGCCAGCAGTGGGGACAGGGGATCCTATAATTCACCCCTCCACTTT.

This rearrangement joins TRBV5-1 to TRBJ1-1; D might be TRBD1 (5 bases). The CDR3 is 11 amino acids. Per germline, CDR1 SGHRS and CDR2 YFSETQ. V was trimmed by 0 bases and J by 8 bases, leaving 5 bases between them. The CDR3 here is CASSLAGEAFF. The CDR3 nucleotides read TGCGCCAGCAGCTTGGCAGGGGAAGCTTTCTTT.

The V and J genes are TRBV5-4 and TRBJ2-7; D is uncertain. The CDR3 consists of 11 residues. The germline V gene has CDR1 SGHNT and CDR2 YYREEE (reference sequence). The germline V and J ends were trimmed by 3 bases and 1 base, with 2 bases remaining between them. CDR3 sequence (DNA): TGTGCCAGCAGCTCTTCCTACGAGCAGTACTTC. Its translation: CASSSSYEQYF.

This clone appeared a few times. The chain joins TRBV9 to TRBJ1-6, with a weak D call TRBD1 (6 bases). The CDR3 runs 14 residues. V was trimmed by 2 bases and J by 10 bases, leaving 13 bases between them. The germline CDR1 and CDR2 sequences are SGDLS and YYNGEE. The CDR3 DNA reads TGTGCCAGCAGCGTCAGGGGAACAGGGTCACCCCTCCACTTT. Translating it yields CASSVRGTGSPLHF.

CDR3 loop: CSVEEVGGANVLTF. CDR3 nucleotide sequence: TGCAGCGTTGAAGAGGTGGGAGGGGCCAACGTCCTGACTTTC. The J gene is TRBJ2-6, the V gene TRBV29-1; D not certain. V lost 0 bases to trimming and J lost 4 bases, with 7 bases between them. The CDR3 spans 14 residues. Germline V gene lookup returns CDR1 SQVTM and CDR2 ANQGSEA.

V is TRBV6-2 or TRBV6-3 and J is TRBJ2-7, with D possibly matching TRBD1 (5 bases). CDR1 and CDR2 from the germline V gene are MNHEY and SVGEGT. CDR3 length: 13 amino acids. Deletions cut 2 bases from V and 3 bases from J, with 8 bases between. CDR3: CASSYKGNYEQYF. The CDR3 bases are TGTGCCAGCAGTTACAAGGGGAACTACGAGCAGTACTTC.

The chain carries TRBV18 and TRBJ2-7, with 9 bases matching TRBD1. Germline loops: CDR1 KGHSH, CDR2 LQKENI. The CDR3 contains 14 residues. The junction had 6 bases not matched to a gene; V was cut back by 3 bases and J by 6 bases. Here the CDR3 reads CASSPYGQGREQYF. DNA of the CDR3: TGTGCCAGCTCACCTTACGGACAGGGGCGCGAGCAGTACTTC.

This sequence joins TRBV7-2 and TRBJ2-2, with unresolved D. Trimming left V 5 bases short and J 8 bases short, with 15 bases between. There are 14 residues in the CDR3. From germline, CDR1 is SGHTA and CDR2 FQGNSA. The CDR3 DNA sequence: TGTGCCAGCAGCCCCTCAAGAAGAGCAGGGGAGCTGTTTTTT. Translating it yields CASSPSRRAGELFF.

The CDR3 coding sequence is TGCAGCGTTGAAGTGGCAGGACAGAAGTATGGCTACACCTTC. Residues: CSVEVAGQKYGYTF. The chain is built from TRBV29-1 and TRBJ1-2, with D possibly matching TRBD1 (6 bases). Trimming pared 1 base from V and 5 bases from J, leaving 14 bases between. Germline loops: CDR1 SQVTM, CDR2 ANQGSEA. The CDR3 has 14 amino acids.

This clone turned up a few times. This chain joins TRBV18 and TRBJ2-7; D gene ambiguous. The length of the CDR3 is 14 residues. Germline V gene data show CDR1 as KGHSH and CDR2 as LQKENI. Deletions cut 6 bases from V and 2 bases from J, with 14 bases between. The CDR3 DNA sequence: TGTGCCAGCTCTCCCCCCGGGTTCACCTACGAGCAGTACTTC. As protein: CASSPPGFTYEQYF.

The chain employs TRBV5-5 and TRBJ1-1; D is ambiguous. This CDR3 has 12 residues. Germline-derived CDR1 and CDR2 are SGHKS and YYEKEE (reference sequence). V lost 6 bases and J lost 4, with 10 bases in between. The CDR3 DNA follows: TGTGCCAGCACCCCGACGGGCACTGAAGCTTTCTTT. Translated: CASTPTGTEAFF.

This clone was recorded only once. The V call is TRBV24-1, the J call TRBJ2-3; D remains unclear. The CDR3 runs 12 residues. V was cut by 5 bases and J by 3 bases, with 5 bases left in between. Germline V gives CDR1 KGHDR, CDR2 SFDVKD. The CDR3 nucleotides are TGTGCCACCAGTGGAAATACAGATACGCAGTATTTT. This encodes CATSGNTDTQYF.

The chain carries TRBV10-2 and TRBJ2-7, with D perhaps matching TRBD1 or TRBD2 (5 bases each). V was clipped by 0 bases and J by 6 bases, with 18 bases between them. This CDR3 is built from 16 residues. Germline-derived CDR1 and CDR2 are WSHSY and SAAADI. As DNA, the CDR3 is TGCGCCAGCAGTGAGTCGAGGGACCCAGCGTGGGGCGAGCAGTACTTC. Translation: CASSESRDPAWGEQYF.

This sequence joins TRBV5-1 and TRBJ1-3; 7 nucleotides line up with TRBD1. The V segment lost 4 bases and the J segment 0 bases; nucleotides outside the gene matches: 16. The germline V gene has CDR1 SGHRS and CDR2 YFSETQ. There are 19 residues in the CDR3. CDR3 nucleotide sequence: TGCGCCAGCAGCGGTCGGACAGGCCCGGGGGTCTCCTCTGGAAACACCATATATTTT. Translating gives CASSGRTGPGVSSGNTIYF.

The chain couples TRBV5-1 to TRBJ1-3, with D hard to call. In germline, CDR1 is SGHRS, CDR2 YFSETQ. Trimming removed 2 bases at V and 0 bases at J, with 6 bases between. This CDR3 contains 14 residues. The CDR3 reads CASSFESSGNTIYF. The CDR3, as DNA: TGCGCCAGCAGCTTCGAGAGCTCTGGAAACACCATATATTTT.

In this sample, this clone turned up a few times. For the CDR3, the DNA is TGTGCCAGCAGCCAAGGGACCCGGGAGACCCAGTACTTC. Its protein is CASSQGTRETQYF. The chain recombines TRBV4-2 with TRBJ2-5, with unresolved D. Trimming removed 1 base from V and 5 bases from J, with 8 bases in between. CDR3 size: 13 residues. Germline V gives CDR1 LGHNA, CDR2 YNFKEQ.

The chain links TRBV12-1 to TRBJ2-7. TRBV12-1 has pseudogene status. The CDR3 has 16 amino acids. The CDR3 spells CASSSSRGGGRYEQYF. The CDR3 nucleotides read TGTGCCAGCAGCTCCTCCCGGGGAGGGGGCAGGTACGAGCAGTACTTC.

The rearrangement links TRBV6-5 to TRBJ2-1; D not certain. Between the trimmed V and J ends, which lost 6 bases and 8 bases, there was a span of 20 bases. CDR1 MNHEY and CDR2 SVGAGI come from the germline V gene. CDR3 size: 15 residues. The CDR3 region is CASSSPGWSGYEQFF. CDR3 nucleotides: TGTGCCAGCAGCTCCCCCGGATGGTCGGGTTATGAGCAGTTCTTC.

The gene calls are TRBV3-1 (or the pseudogene TRBV3-2) and TRBJ2-3; the D gene is possibly TRBD2 (6 bases). The CDR3 extends over 16 amino acids. The germline CDR1 and CDR2 sequences are LGHDT and YNNKEL (reference sequence). V lost 3 bases, J lost 3 bases, and 16 bases lay in between. As DNA, the CDR3 is TGTGCCAGCAGCCACGGGGGTACCTTTCCTACAGATACGCAGTATTTT. This translates into CASSHGGTFPTDTQYF.

J is TRBJ2-1 and V is TRBV9; 9 bases are a match to TRBD2. Trimming took 6 bases from V and 10 from J; bases not matched to a gene: 14. Per germline, CDR1 SGDLS and CDR2 YYNGEE. This CDR3 contains 15 residues. CDR3 sequence (DNA): TGTGCCAGCACCTCCCGGCTAGCGGGGTTGCCGGAGCAGTTCTTC. It yields the protein CASTSRLAGLPEQFF.